This TCR beta chain is from a study of CD8+ T cells in alopecia areata. Germline CDR1 and CDR2: SQVTM and ANQGSEA. V lost 4 bases and J lost 2; bases outside the gene matches: 3. The CDR3 is made up of 13 amino acids. Once RNA had been extracted, it was reverse transcribed into cDNA to act as the sequencing template. The data were produced by immunoSEQ multiplex PCR, yet TCRdb's version contains in-frame clones alone and is incomplete. The table includes tens of thousands of clones, approximately 50% detected once. The chain carries TRBV29-1 and TRBJ2-7; 9 bases align to TRBD2. The sequenced material came from NKG2D-high CD8+ T cells sorted from blood. The sequence came from a human donor with alopecia areata. The DNA for the CDR3 is TGCAGCGTTGTGGGCGGGAGGGCCTACGAGCAGTACTTC. Translating it yields CSVVGGRAYEQYF.